The entry below describes one T cell receptor (beta chain). The antigen is unknown. CDR1 and CDR2 (germline): MDHEN, SYDVKM. The V end lost 4 bases, the J end lost 0 bases, and 10 bases lay between the germline ends. This CDR3 spans 15 amino acids. Every bit of the isolated RNA underwent reverse transcription, so sequencing read expressed TCRB transcripts. Profiled with immunoSEQ multiplex PCR; TCRdb holds only in-frame clones, not every one. The data contain some 350,000 clones, about 14% of them singletons. This sample was taken from a study of beta chain features in type 1 diabetes. The wider study: Healthy donors and patients showed comparable age, gender and cell yields. The study, taken as a whole, reports: Within patients, naive, central memory and Treg TCRB repertoires seemed more similar than within healthy donors. A moderate, significant TCRB CDR3 shortening appeared in type 1 diabetes across four CD4+ subsets. It was not settled here whether HLA type affects TCRB rearrangement.

Based on CD45RO/CCR7/CD25/CD127/CD95/CD27, CD4+ regulatory, stem cell-like memory, naive and central memory cells were sorted. The genes are TRBV28 and TRBJ2-1; the D gene is possibly TRBD1 (5 bases). This clonotype originated in a woman under 30 with type 1 diabetes. The sample was naive CD4+ T cells from blood. CDR3 in amino acids: CASSSDSPSYNEQFF. As DNA, the CDR3 is TGTGCCAGCAGTTCCGACAGTCCCTCCTACAATGAGCAGTTCTTC.